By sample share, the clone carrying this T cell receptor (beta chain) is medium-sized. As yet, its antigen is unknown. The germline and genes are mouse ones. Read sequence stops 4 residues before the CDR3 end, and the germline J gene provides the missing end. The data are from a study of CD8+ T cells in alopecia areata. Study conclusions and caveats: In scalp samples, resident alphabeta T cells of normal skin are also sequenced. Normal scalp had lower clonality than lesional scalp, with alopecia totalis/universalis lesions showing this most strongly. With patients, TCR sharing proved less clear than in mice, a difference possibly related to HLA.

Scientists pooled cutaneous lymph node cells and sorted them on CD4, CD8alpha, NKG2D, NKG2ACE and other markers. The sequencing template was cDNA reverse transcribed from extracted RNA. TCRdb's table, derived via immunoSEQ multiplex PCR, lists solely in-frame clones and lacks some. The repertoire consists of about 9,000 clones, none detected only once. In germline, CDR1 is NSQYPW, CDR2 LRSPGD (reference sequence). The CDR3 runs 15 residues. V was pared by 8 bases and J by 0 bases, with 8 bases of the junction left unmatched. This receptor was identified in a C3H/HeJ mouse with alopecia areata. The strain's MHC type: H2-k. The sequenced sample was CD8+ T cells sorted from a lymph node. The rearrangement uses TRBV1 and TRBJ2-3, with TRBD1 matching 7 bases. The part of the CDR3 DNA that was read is TGCACCTGCGCCCGACAGGGAGGAAGTGCAGAA. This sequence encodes CTCARQGGSAE. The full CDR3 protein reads CTCARQGGSAETLYF.